The clone carrying this T cell receptor (beta chain) was seen repeatedly, ten times or more. Antigen specificity is unknown. Stated time point: persistent/refractory GD, antithyroid drugs over 5 years with positive TRAb. The TCR library was made from RNA extracted from PBMCs. Researchers made TCR beta libraries by using iRepertoire HTBI primers and running Arm-PCR on CDR3 regions. TCRdb ran MiXCR on the multiplex PCR reads and lists one entry per CDR3 protein. The data hold 350,000 to 500,000 distinct CDR3 sequences, with around 23% observed a single time. This sample is drawn from a study of regulatory T cells in long-lasting Graves disease. Turning to the study itself: More than 5 years of antithyroid drugs with positive TSH receptor antibodies defined persistent Graves' disease.

Points from the study as a whole: Examination was confined to peripheral blood, excluding thyroid tissue. Persistent cases favored TRBV28, TRBJ1-2 and TRBJ2-5.

There are 15 residues in the CDR3. Germline V lookup: CDR1 MDHEN, CDR2 SYDVKM. The germline V and J ends were trimmed by 7 bases and 4 bases, with 17 bases remaining between them. The TCR sequence derives from a female donor with Graves disease. The source was peripheral blood mononuclear cells (PBMCs), collected when the disease was refractory, from a patient treated with antithyroid drugs. This chain uses TRBV28 with TRBJ1-5, with D possibly being TRBD1 (6 bases). CDR3 nucleotides: TGTGCCAGCAAGGCAGGGGCGATTGGTAATCAGCCCCAGCATTTT. It translates to CASKAGAIGNQPQHF.